One and the same sample provided the 2 T cell receptor beta chains below, sequenced in a study of blood T cell repertoires in COVID-19. The repertoire was sequenced with immunoSEQ multiplex PCR; TCRdb's copy has only in-frame clones and lacks some. The data hold over 100,000 clones, with roughly nine tenths observed a single time. The sample taken for sequencing was peripheral blood. The receptors here all came from a human donor in a cohort sampled during active COVID-19.

This clone was detected only once. V usage is TRBV5-5 and J usage is TRBJ1-1; D gene uncertain. V shed 0 bases and J shed 1 base, with 4 bases lying between them. The CDR3 is made up of 13 amino acids. Germline V CDR1 and CDR2: SGHKS, YYEKEE (reference sequence). The CDR3 sequence is CASSLDWNTEAFF. CDR3 DNA sequence: TGTGCCAGCAGCTTGGACTGGAACACTGAAGCTTTCTTT.

The V call is TRBV29-1, the J call TRBJ2-1; TRBD1 is a possible D gene (6 bases). Germline V CDR1 and CDR2: SQVTM, ANQGSEA. V was trimmed by 3 bases and J by 8 bases, leaving 20 bases between them. The CDR3 runs 15 residues. The CDR3 DNA sequence: TGCAGCGTTGAGGGACACCGAAGGGGATTCGATGAGCAGTTCTTC. Translation gives CSVEGHRRGFDEQFF.